This T cell receptor (beta chain) appears in the sequencing data of a study of blood T cells in healthy people across ages. Overall study findings and caveats: The lack of PBMC sorting stopped any conclusive naive versus antigen-experienced comparison. Diversity estimates drawn from one million T cells were deemed underestimates.

A J-beta primer mix and a sample-barcoded 5' primer were used in a second PCR of about 6 to 12 cycles. TCRdb re-derived calls from the 5' RACE reads in MiXCR, one entry per CDR3 protein. The sample comprises 450,000 to 650,000 distinct CDR3 sequences, about 25% of which are singletons, and approximately 10% rests with the top ten. Trimming removed 7 bases from V and 9 bases from J; junction bases left unmatched: 9. CDR3 length: 14 amino acids. CDR1 SEHNR and CDR2 FQNEAQ come from the germline V gene (reference sequence). To note about this clonotype: The antigen is undetermined.

These same records also appear under a second study, on T cells of mothers and their children.

The V call is TRBV7-9, the J call TRBJ2-1, with TRBD1 identical over 10 bases. The source material was blood. The clonotype comes from a boy aged 10-17 years in good health. CDR3 sequence (DNA): TGTGCCAGCATCTCGGACAGGGGGTTGGGTGAGCAGTTCTTC. It encodes CASISDRGLGEQFF. Complete variable domain (other parts from reference TRBV7-9 and TRBJ2-1): DTGVSQNPRHKITKRGQNVTFRCDPISEHNRLYWYRQTLGQGPEFLTYFQNEAQLEKSRLLSDRFSAERPKGSFSTLEIQRTEQGDSAMYLCASISDRGLGEQFFGPGTRLTVL.